This T cell receptor (beta chain) was sequenced during a study of patients and donors after allogeneic stem cell transplantation. The CDR3 loop spans 17 amino acids. Trimming removed 4 bases at V and 1 base at J, with 18 bases between. The germline V gene has CDR1 SEHNR and CDR2 FQNEAQ (reference sequence). Using its own MiXCR run on the RT-PCR reads, TCRdb lists one record per CDR3 protein. The sample yields fewer than 250,000 distinct CDR3 sequences, approximately 14% seen once. Input material: blood, either unsorted or a sorted T cell fraction (not recorded which). This sequence joins TRBV7-9 and TRBJ2-3, with D possibly matching TRBD1 (6 bases). The origin of this receptor is a human donor who was either an allogeneic HSCT recipient or a stem cell or donor lymphocyte infusion donor (not recorded which). It is not recorded whose cells these are; they may come from a transplant donor. The CDR3 nucleotides read TGTGCCAGCAGCTCATTAAGACAGGAATGGGGCACAGATACGCAGTATTTT. It yields the protein CASSSLRQEWGTDTQYF. The full variable domain, with the rest looked up from reference TRBV7-9 and TRBJ2-3, is DTGVSQNPRHKITKRGQNVTFRCDPISEHNRLYWYRQTLGQGPEFLTYFQNEAQLEKSRLLSDRFSAERPKGSFSTLEIQRTEQGDSAMYLCASSSLRQEWGTDTQYFGPGTRLTVL.